The 10 T cell receptor beta chains given below trace back to one sample, sequenced in a study of a mutant IDH1 vaccine in newly diagnosed glioma. The repertoire was sequenced with immunoSEQ multiplex PCR; TCRdb's copy has only in-frame clones and lacks some. The table has approximately 66,000 clones, around 84% seen once. These receptors lack a known antigen. Indicated time point: week 35, safety follow-up. Doses consisted of 300 ug of mutant IDH1 20-mer peptide each, paired with topical imiquimod. The sample consisted of PBMCs, taken from a glioma patient whose treatment included an IDH1 peptide vaccine. Every receptor here comes from a man aged 25 to 45 with glioma.

This chain connects TRBV29-1 to TRBJ2-5; D might be TRBD1 (5 bases). This CDR3 comprises 13 residues. V shed 2 bases and J shed 8 bases, with 15 bases lying between them. CDR1 and CDR2 (germline): SQVTM, ANQGSEA. CDR3 in DNA: TGCAGCGTTGAACCAAGGGAAGGGGTAACCCAGTACTTC. Encoded protein: CSVEPREGVTQYF.

The chain recombines TRBV13 with TRBJ2-2, with D possibly matching TRBD1 (6 bases). Trimming removed 2 bases at V and 5 bases at J, with 6 bases between. The CDR3 is 13 amino acids. The germline CDR1 and CDR2 sequences are PRHDT and FYEKMQ (reference sequence). CDR3: CASSLRGTGELFF. The DNA of the CDR3 is TGTGCCAGCAGCTTAAGGGGGACCGGGGAGCTGTTTTTT. The whole variable domain, remainder taken from reference TRBV13 and TRBJ2-2, is AAGVIQSPRHLIKEKRETATLKCYPIPRHDTVYWYQQGPGQDPQFLISFYEKMQSDKGSIPDRFSAQQFSDYHSELNMSSLELGDSALYFCASSLRGTGELFFGEGSRLTVL.

V usage is TRBV5-1 and J usage is TRBJ2-1, with D uncertain. This CDR3 spans 13 amino acids. Per germline, CDR1 SGHRS and CDR2 YFSETQ. V lost 3 bases, J lost 10 bases, and 14 bases lay in between. As DNA, the CDR3 is TGCGCCAGCAGCTCCAAGGGTTCTTCAGAGCAGTTCTTC. It encodes CASSSKGSSEQFF. Based on the CDR3 plus reference TRBV5-1 and TRBJ2-1, the full variable domain is KAGVTQTPRYLIKTRGQQVTLSCSPISGHRSVSWYQQTPGQGLQFLFEYFSETQRNKGNFPGRFSGRQFSNSRSEMNVSTLELGDSALYLCASSSKGSSEQFFGPGTRLTVL.

V gene TRBV7-9 combines with J gene TRBJ2-2, with D unclear. The V end lost 1 base, the J end lost 0 bases, and 6 bases lay between the germline ends. Germline V CDR1 and CDR2: SEHNR, FQNEAQ (reference sequence). The CDR3 sequence is 15 residues long. CDR3 residues: CASSLGDPNTGELFF. The CDR3 DNA is TGTGCCAGCAGCTTAGGGGATCCGAACACCGGGGAGCTGTTTTTT.

This clone was recorded only once. The V gene is TRBV7-6, the J gene TRBJ2-1, with 10 nucleotides matching TRBD2. From germline, CDR1 is SGHVS and CDR2 FNYEAQ. J gave up 1 base and V 5 bases, and 14 bases lay outside the gene matches. The CDR3 extends over 19 amino acids. The CDR3 nucleotides are TGTGCCAGCAGCCTCCCAAGCGGGGGGGCGTACGGGTCCTACAATGAGCAGTTCTTC. It encodes CASSLPSGGAYGSYNEQFF.

This clone appeared a single time. The chain couples TRBV7-9 to TRBJ2-3; TRBD2 matches at 8 bases. With 1 base clipped from V and 5 bases from J, the junction kept 2 bases outside the gene matches. In germline, CDR1 is SEHNR, CDR2 FQNEAQ (reference sequence). CDR3 size: 14 residues. Here the CDR3 reads CASSLGAGVDTQYF. The CDR3 nucleotides read TGTGCCAGCAGCTTAGGAGCGGGGGTAGATACGCAGTATTTT.

V is TRBV6-5 and J is TRBJ2-1; a possible D gene is TRBD2 (6 bases). With 1 base removed from V and 5 bases from J, the gap between germline ends came to 9 bases. From germline, CDR1 is MNHEY and CDR2 SVGAGI. The CDR3 length is 14 residues. The CDR3 DNA follows: TGTGCCAGCAGTTACTTGGGACTGAACAATGAGCAGTTCTTC. Its protein is CASSYLGLNNEQFF.

The chain couples TRBV19 to TRBJ1-5; D gene uncertain. The CDR3 sequence is 12 residues long. The V end lost 5 bases, the J end lost 4 bases, and 6 bases lay between the germline ends. CDR1 and CDR2 (germline): LNHDA, SQIVND (reference sequence). CDR3 sequence: CASSPQNQPQHF. Here the CDR3 DNA reads TGTGCCAGTAGTCCACAAAATCAGCCCCAGCATTTT.

This chain joins TRBV6-5 and TRBJ2-7, with D maybe TRBD2 (7 bases). The CDR3 length is 13 residues. Trimming removed 6 bases from V and 2 bases from J, with 11 bases in between. The germline CDR1 and CDR2 sequences are MNHEY and SVGAGI. CDR3 coding DNA: TGTGCCAGCAGAAGGGGGGGGGCCTACGAGCAGTACTTC. It translates to CASRRGGAYEQYF.

The rearrangement uses TRBV2 and TRBJ1-2; 12 positions match TRBD1. The germline CDR1 and CDR2 sequences are SNHLY and FYNNEI. The CDR3 is 15 residues long. The junction had 10 bases not matched to a gene; V was cut back by 6 bases and J by 8 bases. CDR3 amino acids: CASRGTGGPYGGYTF. The CDR3 nucleotides are TGTGCCAGCAGGGGGACAGGGGGCCCATACGGAGGCTACACCTTC.